This T cell receptor (beta chain) was identified in a study of prognosis after radiotherapy for stage I lung cancer. Across the whole study: Concurrently with stereotactic body radiotherapy, no other therapy was received by any patient. Study-wide results and caveats: Patients developing distant metastases showed lower Shannon entropy after stereotactic body radiation therapy. A drop in unique TCR clone counts was seen after stereotactic body radiation therapy, median around 9,500 versus 6,500.

Germline lookup yields CDR1 ENHRY and CDR2 SYGVKD. V was clipped by 2 bases and J by 2 bases, with 10 bases between them. The CDR3 spans 15 residues. TCR beta CDR3 was amplified from genomic DNA by two-round multiplex PCR. During first-round PCR, primers specific to each TRBV and TRBJ gene were used. MiXCR, applied by TCRdb to the multiplex PCR reads, yields one record per CDR3 protein. The sample has about 18,000 distinct CDR3 sequences; 29% are singletons. This clonotype was observed at least ten times. Its antigen is still unknown. Two time points each involved a draw of approximately 6 milliliters of peripheral blood.

Sample: PBMCs, taken before or after stereotactic body radiation therapy (not recorded which). The TCR comes from a donor older than 45 with non-small cell lung cancer. This rearrangement joins TRBV10-3 to TRBJ1-5; the D gene is possibly TRBD1 (6 bases). DNA of the CDR3: TGTGCCATCAGTGAGGGGACACAAGGCAATCAGCCCCAGCATTTT. The encoded protein is CAISEGTQGNQPQHF.